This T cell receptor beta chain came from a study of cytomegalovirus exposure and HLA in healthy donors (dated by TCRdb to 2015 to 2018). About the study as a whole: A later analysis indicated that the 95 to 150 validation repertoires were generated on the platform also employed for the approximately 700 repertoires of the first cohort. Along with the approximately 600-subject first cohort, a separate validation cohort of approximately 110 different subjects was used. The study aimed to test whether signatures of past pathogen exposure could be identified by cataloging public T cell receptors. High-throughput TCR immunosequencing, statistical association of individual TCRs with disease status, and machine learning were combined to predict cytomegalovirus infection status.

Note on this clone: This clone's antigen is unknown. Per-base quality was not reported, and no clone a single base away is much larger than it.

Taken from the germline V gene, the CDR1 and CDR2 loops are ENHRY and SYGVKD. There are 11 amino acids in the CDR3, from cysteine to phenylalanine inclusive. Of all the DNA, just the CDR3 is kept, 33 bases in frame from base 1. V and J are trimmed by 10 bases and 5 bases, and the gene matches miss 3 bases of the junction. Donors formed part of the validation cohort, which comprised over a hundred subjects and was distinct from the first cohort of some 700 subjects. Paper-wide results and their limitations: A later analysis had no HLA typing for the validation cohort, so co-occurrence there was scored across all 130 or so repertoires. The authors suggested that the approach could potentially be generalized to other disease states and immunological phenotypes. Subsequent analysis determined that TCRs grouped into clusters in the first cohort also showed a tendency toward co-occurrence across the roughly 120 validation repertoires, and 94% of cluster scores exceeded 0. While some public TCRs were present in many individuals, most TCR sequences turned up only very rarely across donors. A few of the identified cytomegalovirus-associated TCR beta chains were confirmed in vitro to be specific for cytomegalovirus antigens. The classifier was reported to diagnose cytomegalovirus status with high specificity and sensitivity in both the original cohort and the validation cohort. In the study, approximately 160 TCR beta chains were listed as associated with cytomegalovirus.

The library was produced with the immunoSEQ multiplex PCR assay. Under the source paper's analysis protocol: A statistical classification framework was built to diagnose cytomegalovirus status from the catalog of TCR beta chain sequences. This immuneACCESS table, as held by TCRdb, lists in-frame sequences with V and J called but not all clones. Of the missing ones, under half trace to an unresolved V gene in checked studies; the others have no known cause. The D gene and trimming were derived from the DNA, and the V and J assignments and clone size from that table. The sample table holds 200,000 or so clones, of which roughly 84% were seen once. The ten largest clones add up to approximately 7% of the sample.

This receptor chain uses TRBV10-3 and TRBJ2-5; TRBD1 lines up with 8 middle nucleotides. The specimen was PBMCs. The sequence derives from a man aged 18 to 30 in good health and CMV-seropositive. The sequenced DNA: TGTGCCACCTCAGGGGGCGAGACCCAGTACTTC. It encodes CATSGGETQYF.